The sequence of this T cell receptor beta chain was determined in a study of response to subunit inactivated influenza vaccine. Regarding the study as a whole: The authors offered the suggestion that each seasonal influenza vaccination recruits few new T cells.

One entry per CDR3 protein, called by TCRdb with MiXCR from the RT-PCR reads. The sample has about 780,000 distinct CDR3 sequences; about 18% are singletons. Concerning this clonotype: Its antigen is not known.

The material sequenced was PBMCs from blood, taken 5 days after vaccination. The receptor was derived from a man between 45 and 60 years old who received an inactivated influenza vaccine.

The CDR3 region has the DNA TGCAGTGCTAGGGCTTCGGGAGAACGGTACAATGAGCAGTTCTTC. Protein product: CSARASGERYNEQFF. The genes are TRBV20-1 and TRBJ2-1, with D possibly being TRBD2 (6 bases). V lost 3 bases and J 4 bases, leaving 16 bases between the germline ends. CDR1 DFQATT and CDR2 SNEGSKA come from the germline V gene (reference sequence). The CDR3 consists of 15 residues.